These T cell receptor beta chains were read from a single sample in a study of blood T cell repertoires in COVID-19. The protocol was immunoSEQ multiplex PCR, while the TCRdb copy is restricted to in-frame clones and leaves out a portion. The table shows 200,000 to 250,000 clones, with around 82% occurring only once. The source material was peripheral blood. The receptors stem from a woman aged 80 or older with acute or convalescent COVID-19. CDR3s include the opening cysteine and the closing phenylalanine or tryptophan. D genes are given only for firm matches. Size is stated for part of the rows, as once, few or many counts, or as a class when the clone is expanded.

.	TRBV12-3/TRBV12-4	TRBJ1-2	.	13	TGTGCCAGCAGCTCCATACAGGGCTATGGCTACACCTTC	CASSSIQGYGYTF
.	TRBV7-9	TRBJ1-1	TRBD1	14	TGTGCCAGCAGCTTAGAAGGACAGGGCATTGAAGCTTTCTTT	CASSLEGQGIEAFF
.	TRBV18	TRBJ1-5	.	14	TGTGCCAGCTCCCCTCCGAGTAACAATCAGCCCCAGCATTTT	CASSPPSNNQPQHF
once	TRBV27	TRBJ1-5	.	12	TGTGCCAGCAGTCGGGGTGGCCAGCCCCAGCATTTT	CASSRGGQPQHF
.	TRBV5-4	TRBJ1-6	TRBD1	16	TGTGCCAGCAGCTTGGACAGGACAGGGGGTAGTTCACCCCTCCACTTT	CASSLDRTGGSSPLHF
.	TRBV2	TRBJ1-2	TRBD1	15	TGTGCCAGCAGCCTCACGACAGGGACCTCCTATGGCTACACCTTC	CASSLTTGTSYGYTF
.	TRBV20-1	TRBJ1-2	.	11	TGCAGTGCGCCCATGAAGGAGGGCTACACCTTC	CSAPMKEGYTF
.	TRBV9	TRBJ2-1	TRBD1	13	TGTGCCAGCAGCTTTTCACAGGGGAATGAGCAGTTCTTC	CASSFSQGNEQFF
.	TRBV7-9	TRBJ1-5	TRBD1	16	TGTGCCAGCAGCTTAGTTACAGGGGGCTTCAATCAGCCCCAGCATTTT	CASSLVTGGFNQPQHF
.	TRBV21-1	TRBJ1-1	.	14	TGTGCCAGCAGCGCCAGGGCTGGGAACACTGAAGCTTTCTTT	CASSARAGNTEAFF
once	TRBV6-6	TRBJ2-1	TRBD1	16	TGTGCCAGCAGTCGGGGGACAGGGGCCACCCCGGATGAGCAGTTCTTC	CASSRGTGATPDEQFF
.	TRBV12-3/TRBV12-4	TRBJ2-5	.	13	TGTGCCAGCAGTAACCGCGGACAAGAGACCCAGTACTTC	CASSNRGQETQYF
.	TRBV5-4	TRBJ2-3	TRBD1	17	TGTGCCAGCAGCTTGGCAGGGGGCTTAGGCTTAAGCCATACGCAGTATTTT	CASSLAGGLGLSHTQYF
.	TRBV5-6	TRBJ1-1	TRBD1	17	TGTGCCAGCAGCCCGCTACCGGGACAGGTCCTGAACACTGAAGCTTTCTTT	CASSPLPGQVLNTEAFF
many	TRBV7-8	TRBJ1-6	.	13	TGTGCCAGCAGCTTGAGAAGCCCTTCACCCCTCCACTTT	CASSLRSPSPLHF
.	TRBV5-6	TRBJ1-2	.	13	TGTGCCAGCACCTCCGGGGTGAACTATGGCTACACCTTC	CASTSGVNYGYTF
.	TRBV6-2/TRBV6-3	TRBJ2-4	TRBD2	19	TGTGCCAGCAGTCAAACGACTAGCGGGGGGGCCGTAGCCAAAAACATTCAGTACTTC	CASSQTTSGGAVAKNIQYF
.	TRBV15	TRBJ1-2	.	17	TGTGCCGCCAGCAGAGATTCCAGGGGATCTGCTAACTATGGCTACACCTTC	CAASRDSRGSANYGYTF
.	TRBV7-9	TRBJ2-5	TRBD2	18	TGTGCCAGCAGCGCCCGTGAGTTAGCGGGGGCGCAACAAGAGACCCAGTACTTC	CASSARELAGAQQETQYF
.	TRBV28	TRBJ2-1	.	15	TGTGCCAGCAGTTTACGGCAGGGAATTTACAATGAGCAGTTCTTC	CASSLRQGIYNEQFF
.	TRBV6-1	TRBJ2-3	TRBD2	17	TGTGCCAGCAGTGAAGCACAACTAGCGGGGTCGGGAGATACGCAGTATTTT	CASSEAQLAGSGDTQYF
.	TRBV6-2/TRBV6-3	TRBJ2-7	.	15	TGTGCCAGCAGTTTGGGTCTTGGACAGAGCGGCGAGCAGTACTTC	CASSLGLGQSGEQYF
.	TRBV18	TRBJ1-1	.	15	TGTGCCAGCTCACCTACAGTATTCATGGACACTGAAGCTTTCTTT	CASSPTVFMDTEAFF
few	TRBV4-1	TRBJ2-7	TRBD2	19	TGCGCCAGCAGCCAAGATAGTAACAGGGTATTAGCGGGGCGCTACGAGCAGTACTTC	CASSQDSNRVLAGRYEQYF
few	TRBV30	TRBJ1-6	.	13	TGTGCCTGGAGTGTTACCCGGGATTCACCCCTCCACTTT	CAWSVTRDSPLHF
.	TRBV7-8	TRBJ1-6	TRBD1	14	TGTGCCAGCAGCACCGGGACAGGGCAGTCACCCCTCCACTTT	CASSTGTGQSPLHF
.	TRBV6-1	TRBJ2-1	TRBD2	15	TGTGCCAGCAGTGATGGGGGGGGCTCCTACAATGAGCAGTTCTTC	CASSDGGGSYNEQFF
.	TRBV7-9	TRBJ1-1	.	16	TGTGCCAGCAGCCCAAATTGGCGGCACCTGAACACTGAAGCTTTCTTT	CASSPNWRHLNTEAFF
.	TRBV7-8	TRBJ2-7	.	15	TGTGCCAGCAGCGCCCGGATAAGGCCAGCGAGCGAGCAGTACTTC	CASSARIRPASEQYF
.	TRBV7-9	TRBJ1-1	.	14	TGTGCCAGCAGCCTGGAGGTGTTGCGGACTGAAGCTTTCTTT	CASSLEVLRTEAFF
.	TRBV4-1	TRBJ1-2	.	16	TGCGCCAGCAGCCGCACCGAGCGAGCTGAGACCTATGGCTACACCTTC	CASSRTERAETYGYTF
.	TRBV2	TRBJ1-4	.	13	TGTGCCAGCAGATGGGAGACTAATGAAAAACTGTTTTTT	CASRWETNEKLFF
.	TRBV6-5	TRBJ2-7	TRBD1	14	TGTGCCAGCAGGGGACAGGGCATCTCCTACGAGCAGTACTTC	CASRGQGISYEQYF
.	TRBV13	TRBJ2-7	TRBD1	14	TGTGCCAGCAGCCCGGGACAGACCCCCTACGAGCAGTACTTC	CASSPGQTPYEQYF
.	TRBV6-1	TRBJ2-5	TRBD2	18	TGTGCCAGCAGTGAAACCCTAGCGGGGGGGAAATACCAAGAGACCCAGTACTTC	CASSETLAGGKYQETQYF
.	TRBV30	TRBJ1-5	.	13	TGTGCCTGGAGTACTCAAGGCAATCAGCCCCAGCATTTT	CAWSTQGNQPQHF
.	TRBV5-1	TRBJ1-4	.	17	TGCGCCAGCAGCCCCCGGAGTGGCAACCCAACTAATGAAAAACTGTTTTTT	CASSPRSGNPTNEKLFF
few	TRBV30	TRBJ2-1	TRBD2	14	TGTGCCTTCAGACTAGCGGGGTCCTACAATGAGCAGTTCTTC	CAFRLAGSYNEQFF
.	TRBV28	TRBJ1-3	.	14	TGTGCCAGCGGGGCCGCTCTCTCTGGAAACACCATATATTTT	CASGAALSGNTIYF
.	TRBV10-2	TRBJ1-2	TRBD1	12	TGCGCCAGCAGTTACGGGACAGGAGGCTACACCTTC	CASSYGTGGYTF
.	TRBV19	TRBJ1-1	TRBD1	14	TGTGCCAGTAGTATAGTAGGGACAGGGGGCGCAGCTTTCTTT	CASSIVGTGGAAFF
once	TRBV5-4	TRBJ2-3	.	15	TGTGCCAGCAGCTTGGCGGGTGCCCGGTCAGATACGCAGTATTTT	CASSLAGARSDTQYF
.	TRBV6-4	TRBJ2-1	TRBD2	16	TGTGCCAGCAGCTCGATAGCGGGGGGGCAGGGGAATGAGCAGTTCTTC	CASSSIAGGQGNEQFF
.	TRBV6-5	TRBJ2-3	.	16	TGTGCCAGCAGTTACTGGTCGGGACAAAGCACAGATACGCAGTATTTT	CASSYWSGQSTDTQYF
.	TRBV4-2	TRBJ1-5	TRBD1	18	TGTGCCAGCAGCCGCAATCTCCAGGGGGCCAGATCCGGTCAGCCCCAGCATTTT	CASSRNLQGARSGQPQHF
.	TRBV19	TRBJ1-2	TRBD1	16	TGTGCCAGTAGTCCTTACAGGGGGCAGGAACTATTACGCTACACCTTC	CASSPYRGQELLRYTF
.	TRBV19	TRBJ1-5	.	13	TGTGCCAGTACGTACAGGGAGAGTCAGCCCCAGCATTTT	CASTYRESQPQHF
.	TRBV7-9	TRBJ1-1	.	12	TGTGCCAGCAGCCTAAACAGGGAAGGTGCTTTCTTT	CASSLNREGAFF
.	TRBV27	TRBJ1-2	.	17	TGTGCCAGCAGTTTATCCGAGGGGGACAATCTTAACTATGGCTACACCTTC	CASSLSEGDNLNYGYTF
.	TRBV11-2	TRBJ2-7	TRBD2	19	TGTGCCAGCAGCTTAGACGGGACTAGCGGGGGGTTGAACGACTACGAGCAGTACTTC	CASSLDGTSGGLNDYEQYF
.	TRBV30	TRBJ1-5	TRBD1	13	TGTGCCTGGAGGGCGACAGGGAATCAGCCCCAGCATTTT	CAWRATGNQPQHF
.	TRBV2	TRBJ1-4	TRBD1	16	TGTGCCAGCAGTGAATATGGGACAGGAGTAAGTGAAAAACTGTTTTTT	CASSEYGTGVSEKLFF